This section outlines one T cell receptor (beta chain) sequence together with its context. A read error is possible here, since a much larger clone lies one base away. The CDR3 does not end in the conserved phenylalanine or tryptophan, so this is likely a read error. This sample is part of a study of regulatory T cells in long-lasting Graves disease. Indicated time point: persistent/refractory GD, antithyroid drugs over 5 years with positive TRAb. Construction of the TCR library relied on RNA isolated from PBMCs. Investigators prepared the TCR beta libraries by applying iRepertoire HTBI primers and Arm-PCR of CDR3 regions. From the multiplex PCR reads, TCRdb called clonotypes with MiXCR, one entry per CDR3 protein. The data hold approximately 440,000 distinct CDR3 sequences, with 20% to 25% observed a single time. CDR1 and CDR2 (germline): SGHRS, YFSETQ. V was cut by 4 bases and J by 1 base, with 11 bases left in between. There are 14 residues in the CDR3.

V and J are TRBV5-1 and TRBJ1-1; the D gene is possibly TRBD1 (5 bases). The clonotype originates from a female donor with Graves disease. The specimen was peripheral blood mononuclear cells (PBMCs), collected when the disease was refractory, from a patient treated with antithyroid drugs. CDR3 nucleotides: TGCGCCAGCAGCAAGGGACTTGAGAACACTGAAGCTTTCCTT. It yields the protein CASSKGLENTEAFL.